This entry concerns a single T cell receptor beta chain. The antigen remains unidentified. CDR1 is LGHNA, CDR2 YSLEER, per germline. The CDR3 loop spans 14 amino acids. Trimming shortened V by 0 bases and J by 4 bases, and 10 bases separated the two germline ends. 60 Vbeta and 13 Jbeta primers were used in PCR. TCRdb's table, derived via immunoSEQ multiplex PCR, lists solely in-frame clones and lacks some. The table includes 150,000 to 200,000 clones, nearly 80% detected once. The sample comes from a study of cytomegalovirus exposure and HLA in healthy donors. Samples came from healthy bone marrow donors. The donors, nominally healthy at sampling, likely had unrecorded immune exposures. Whole-study findings and limits: Some V segments (TRBV6-2 and TRBV6-3 among them) were excluded as indistinguishable. Most of the TCR beta V segments (in an earlier analysis) were productive either about 87% or about 30% of the time.

Sample: PBMCs. This receptor was obtained from a man younger than 30 in good health and CMV-seropositive. V usage is TRBV4-3 and J usage is TRBJ2-7; D is possibly TRBD1 (5 bases). CDR3 DNA: TGCGCCAGCAGCCAAGATCTGAACAGGTACGAGCAGTACTTC. Residues: CASSQDLNRYEQYF.